This record concerns one T cell receptor (beta chain) sequence. The antigen this receptor binds is unknown. Per-nucleotide qualities are absent, and no much larger clonotype sits a single base away. The sample comes from a study of shared clonotypes between healthy human individuals (dated by TCRdb to the early 2020s). About the full investigation: A few men and a couple of women, aged 18 to 49 years, made up the cohort. Per donor, three plates each were used for CD4 naive and CD4 memory, two for CD8 naive, and one for CD8 memory. The study deeply sequenced blood TCR repertoires of several healthy adults to estimate repertoire size and the extent of clonotype sharing between individuals. To increase sequencing depth and limit assay-specific biases, TCR repertoire library preparation and sequencing were carried out by different laboratories using diverse techniques. Each donor's leukapheresis produced roughly between roughly 0.85 and 10 billion PBMCs. Points the paper makes about the study in general: Higher generation probabilities were observed for clonotypes shared by all four sorted-subset donors than for non-shared clonotypes. Even with the large sequencing depth, rarefaction of the sorted-subset datasets indicated that sequencing was incomplete. Naive subsets generally had larger estimated clonotype richness than memory subsets did. Pairwise subsampling indicated that sequencing depth was expected to affect the degree of clonotype sharing among donors. Only blood was sampled, and tissue TCR repertoires likely differ from those in blood. Because the study included a small number of donors, the genetic and exposure-history diversity represented was limited. When several donors were compared, the shared fraction of clonotypes was 5% to 6.5% for naive CD4, roughly 3.4% for naive CD8, roughly 2.5% for memory CD4, and approximately 0.4% for memory CD8.

Donors were healthy HIV-negative adults with no recently reported acute infections or vaccinations. Every donor was a Caucasian adult residing in Nashville, Tennessee, USA. CD4+ T cells were enriched by magnetic negative selection, after which naive cells were positively selected on CD45RA and the negative fraction was taken as the memory subset. Blood was collected by leukapheresis, and PBMCs were isolated by Ficoll-Histopaque density gradient centrifugation and then cryopreserved in liquid nitrogen vapor phase. Purity and quantity of every magnetically sorted T cell population were checked by analytical flow cytometry. Each sorted fraction had its genomic DNA isolated and then quantified by UV absorbance on a Nanodrop 2000c. The cysteine opens and the phenylalanine closes a CDR3 of 20 amino acids. Of all the DNA, just the CDR3 is kept, 60 bases in frame from base 1. After removal of 5 bases from V and 6 bases from J, the junction retains 15 bases not matched to a gene. The germline V gene yields MGHRA for CDR1 and YSYEKL for CDR2.

Using the deep immunoSEQ assay, multiplex PCR amplified TCR CDR3 regions from genomic DNA. For each cell subset, the extracted genomic DNA was distributed evenly across all wells of several immunoSEQ 96-well plates, and each plate served as one replicate. For sorted subsets, around 200 ng genomic DNA, equal to about 30,000 T cell genomes, was loaded into each replicate PCR. The purified libraries were quantified using a Qubit 3.0 fluorometer, sized with a Bioanalyzer 2100, and then quantified again using the KAPA Library Quantification kit. Every immunoSEQ 96-well plate was sequenced on a dedicated single-read 150-cycle Illumina NextSeq 550 flow cell. In the authors' own workflow: Because the immunoSEQ output included only junctional sequences and no quality scores, the filtering could not be the same as the filtering used for full-length reads. To assign V/J genes and CDR3, sequences were annotated against IMGT germline references using PyIR, a Python wrapper for IgBLAST v1.9. Reads with weak V/J assignments (E-value above 1e-6), missing CDR3, stop codons, out-of-frame junctions, or ambiguous translated residues were removed. A V3J clonotype was defined by an identical inferred V gene, J gene, and CDR3 amino acid sequence. The percentage overlap between two repertoires was calculated by dividing the number of shared unique clonotypes by the size of the smaller repertoire. RTK rarefaction, the Chao1 estimator, and Recon v2.1 estimates of unobserved clonotypes were used to assess repertoire richness. Generation probabilities for all TCRbeta clonotypes obtained by the gDNA method from a handful of donors were computed using OLGA. This immuneACCESS table, as held by TCRdb, lists in-frame sequences with V and J called but not all clones. Of the missing ones, under half trace to an unresolved V gene in checked studies; the others have no known cause. V and J calls plus clone size are reproduced from that table; the DNA served to infer D and trimming. This sample lists around 330,000 clones; around two thirds were detected once. The biggest ten clones account for about a tenth of the sample.

The chain joins TRBV4-1 to TRBJ2-2, with 16 bases matching TRBD2. This clonotype was obtained from a young man in good health. The sample taken for sequencing was memory CD4+ T cells sorted from blood. The sample's cell subset or site label, in plain terms: CD45RA-negative fraction. The nucleotide sequence is TGCGCCAGCAGCAATCCGGGACTAGCGGGAGGGCCAGGATCGGCCGGGGAGCTGTTTTTT. It is translated as CASSNPGLAGGPGSAGELFF.